Each of the 4 T cell receptor beta chains below was sequenced from the same sample in a study of CD8 T cells in Susac syndrome (dated by TCRdb to between 2018 and 2021). Library preparation used the immunoSEQ multiplex PCR assay. RNA was extracted with the RNeasy kit and roughly 0.5 to 1 ug was reverse transcribed using random hexamers. TCRdb reanalyzed the raw reads on its own, using fastp at Q25 for trimming and MiXCR for clone calling, and kept in-frame beta chains. A single entry per CDR3 protein holds the most common genes and DNA from its merged rows. The sample profile shows about 150,000 distinct CDR3 sequences; approximately 90% of them were found once. The ten largest clones take up approximately 0.073% of the sample. The sample taken for sequencing was CD4+ T cells from PBMCs. The receptors were gathered from a human donor in good health.

CDR3 nucleotide sequence: TGTGCCACCAGTGACAGCGATAACTCCTACGAGCAGTACTTC. Its translation: CATSDSDNSYEQYF. This rearrangement joins TRBV24-1 to TRBJ2-7, with no clear D. Germline V gene data show CDR1 as KGHDR and CDR2 as SFDVKD. V shed 4 bases and J shed 0 bases, with 9 bases lying between them. The CDR3 sequence is 14 residues long.

The chain employs TRBV13 and TRBJ2-3; TRBD1 is a possible D gene (5 bases). Germline CDR1 and CDR2: PRHDT and FYEKMQ (reference sequence). The CDR3 runs to 14 residues. With 7 bases removed from V and 2 bases from J, the gap between germline ends came to 13 bases. CDR3 in DNA: TGTGCCAGCACGTCGAGACAGCTCACAGATACGCAGTATTTT. Translation: CASTSRQLTDTQYF.

CDR3 loop: CASSPGTFLSSYNEQFF. The CDR3 DNA reads as TGCGCCAGCAGCCCCGGGACATTTCTAAGCTCCTACAATGAGCAGTTCTTC. The V call is TRBV4-1, the J call TRBJ2-1; a weak D match, TRBD1 (6 bases). CDR1 and CDR2 (germline): MGHRA, YSYEKL. Trimming removed 4 bases at V and 0 bases at J, with 16 bases between. The CDR3 extends over 17 amino acids.

The chain uses TRBV5-1 and TRBJ2-7; the match to TRBD1 covers 9 bases. Trimming took 4 bases from V and 3 from J; bases not matched to a gene: 5. The CDR3 has 14 amino acids. CDR1 is SGHRS and CDR2 is YFSETQ in the germline V gene. The CDR3 bases are TGCGCCAGCAGCCCTACGACAGGGGGCTACGAGCAGTACTTC. Protein product: CASSPTTGGYEQYF. Using reference TRBV5-1 and TRBJ2-7 for the parts outside the CDR3, the full variable domain is KAGVTQTPRYLIKTRGQQVTLSCSPISGHRSVSWYQQTPGQGLQFLFEYFSETQRNKGNFPGRFSGRQFSNSRSEMNVSTLELGDSALYLCASSPTTGGYEQYFGPGTRLTVT.